This T cell receptor (beta chain) was recovered during a study of shared clonotypes between healthy human individuals. Study-wide points: What limited the represented genetic and exposure-history diversity was the small number of donors.

Sequencing used immunoSEQ multiplex PCR; TCRdb keeps in-frame clones, though not all of them. Of about half a million clones listed, around 77% are singletons. On this clone: As yet, its antigen is unknown.

This receptor was identified in a woman in her thirties or forties in good health. Some clones in this sample may be carry-over from other donors' samples. What was sequenced was PBMCs.

The CDR3 DNA is TGTGCCAGCAGTTTAGTGTTGGGACTAGCTAATTTCTTC. It translates to CASSLVLGLANFF. The chain employs TRBV28 and TRBJ2-1; 9 bases match TRBD2. V lost 2 bases and J lost 16; bases outside the gene matches: 9. Germline CDR1 is MDHEN and CDR2 is SYDVKM. This CDR3 is built from 13 residues.